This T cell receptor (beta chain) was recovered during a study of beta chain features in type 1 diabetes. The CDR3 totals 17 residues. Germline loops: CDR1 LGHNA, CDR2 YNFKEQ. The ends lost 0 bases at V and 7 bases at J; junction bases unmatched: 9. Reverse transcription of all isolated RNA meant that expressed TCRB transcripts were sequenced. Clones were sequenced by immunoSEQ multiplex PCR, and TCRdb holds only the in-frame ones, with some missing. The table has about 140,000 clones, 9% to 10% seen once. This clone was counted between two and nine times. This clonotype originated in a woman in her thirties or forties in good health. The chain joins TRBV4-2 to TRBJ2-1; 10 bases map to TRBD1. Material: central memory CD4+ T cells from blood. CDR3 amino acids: CASSQETGGRIGNEQFF. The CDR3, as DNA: TGTGCCAGCAGCCAAGAGACAGGGGGCCGAATTGGGAATGAGCAGTTCTTC.